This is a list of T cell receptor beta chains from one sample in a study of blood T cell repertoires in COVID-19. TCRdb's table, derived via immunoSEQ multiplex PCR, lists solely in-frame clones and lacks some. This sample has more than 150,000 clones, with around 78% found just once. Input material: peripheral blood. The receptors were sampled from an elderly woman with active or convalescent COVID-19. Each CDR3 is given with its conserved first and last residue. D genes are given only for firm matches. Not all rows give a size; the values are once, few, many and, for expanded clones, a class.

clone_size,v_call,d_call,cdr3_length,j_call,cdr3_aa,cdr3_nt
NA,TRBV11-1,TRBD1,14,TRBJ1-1,CASSFQGAYTEAFF,TGTGCCAGCAGCTTCCAGGGGGCATATACTGAAGCTTTCTTT
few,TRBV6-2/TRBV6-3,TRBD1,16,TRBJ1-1,CASSDPGTGEGTEAFF,TGTGCCAGCAGTGACCCCGGGACAGGGGAAGGCACTGAAGCTTTCTTT
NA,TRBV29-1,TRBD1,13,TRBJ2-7,CSVGQGHDAEQYF,TGCAGCGTTGGACAGGGACACGACGCCGAGCAGTACTTC
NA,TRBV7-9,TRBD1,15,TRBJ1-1,CASSFGTGVQNEAFF,TGTGCCAGCAGCTTCGGGACAGGGGTGCAAAATGAAGCTTTCTTT
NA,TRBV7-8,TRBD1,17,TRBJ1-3,CASSLVRTGGSGNTIYF,TGTGCCAGCAGCTTAGTACGGACAGGGGGCTCTGGAAACACCATATATTTT
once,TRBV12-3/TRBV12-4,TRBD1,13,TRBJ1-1,CASRPGQAAEAFF,TGTGCCAGCAGACCCGGACAGGCCGCAGAAGCTTTCTTT
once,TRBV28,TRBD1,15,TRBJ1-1,CASSLRQGAGTEAFF,TGTGCCAGCAGTTTAAGACAGGGGGCCGGAACTGAAGCTTTCTTT
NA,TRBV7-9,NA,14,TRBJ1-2,CASSSPYTYYGYTF,TGTGCCAGCAGCTCTCCTTACACGTACTATGGCTACACCTTC
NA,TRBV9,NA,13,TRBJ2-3,CASSVPGADTQYF,TGTGCCAGCAGCGTCCCCGGAGCAGATACGCAGTATTTT
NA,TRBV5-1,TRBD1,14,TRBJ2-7,CASSLVGTAGEQYF,TGCGCCAGCAGCTTGGTAGGGACAGCCGGAGAGCAGTACTTC
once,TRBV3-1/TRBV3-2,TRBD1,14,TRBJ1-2,CASSPRQGRYGYTF,TGTGCCAGCAGCCCTCGACAGGGCCGCTATGGCTACACCTTC
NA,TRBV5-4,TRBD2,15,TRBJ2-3,CASSLGTSGTDTQYF,TGTGCCAGCAGCCTCGGGACTAGCGGCACAGATACGCAGTATTTT
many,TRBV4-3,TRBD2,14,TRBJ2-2,CASEGLGSTGELFF,TGCGCCAGCGAAGGACTAGGAAGTACCGGGGAGCTGTTTTTT
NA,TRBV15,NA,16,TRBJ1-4,CATSREQGATNEKLFF,TGTGCCACCAGCAGGGAACAGGGCGCAACTAATGAAAAACTGTTTTTT
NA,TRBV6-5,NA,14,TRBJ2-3,CASRPGGYTDTQYF,TGTGCCAGCAGGCCAGGGGGGTACACAGATACGCAGTATTTT
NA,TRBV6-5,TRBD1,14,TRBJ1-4,CASSSGTGNEKLFF,TGTGCCAGCAGTTCCGGGACAGGCAATGAAAAACTGTTTTTT
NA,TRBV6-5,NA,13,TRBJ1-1,CAVLRGWGTEAFF,TGTGCTGTACTGCGGGGTTGGGGCACTGAAGCTTTCTTT
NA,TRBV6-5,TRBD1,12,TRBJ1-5,CASHTGDQPQHF,TGTGCCAGCCATACAGGGGATCAGCCCCAGCATTTT
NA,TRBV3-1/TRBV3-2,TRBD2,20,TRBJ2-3,CASSQDPPGLAGGKSDTQYF,TGTGCCAGCAGCCAAGATCCCCCGGGACTAGCGGGGGGCAAGTCAGATACGCAGTATTTT
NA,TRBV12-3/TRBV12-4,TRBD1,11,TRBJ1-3,CASSNPGQLYF,TGTGCCAGCTCAAATCCGGGACAGCTATATTTT
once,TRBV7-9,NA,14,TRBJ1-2,CASSRGEVNYGYTF,TGTGCCAGCAGCCGAGGGGAGGTAAACTATGGCTACACCTTC
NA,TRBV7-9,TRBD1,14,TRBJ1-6,CASSFSGQISPLHF,TGTGCCAGCAGCTTCTCGGGACAGATATCACCCCTCCACTTT
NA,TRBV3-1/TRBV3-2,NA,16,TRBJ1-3,CASSRNHRTTVNTIYF,TGTGCCAGCAGCCGGAATCACAGGACGACGGTAAACACCATATATTTT
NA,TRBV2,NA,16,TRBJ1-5,CASSGASLAPGQPQHF,TGTGCCAGCAGTGGAGCCTCCTTAGCTCCGGGTCAGCCCCAGCATTTT
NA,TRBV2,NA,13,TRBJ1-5,CASSGQLYQPQHF,TGTGCCAGCAGTGGACAGTTGTATCAGCCCCAGCATTTT
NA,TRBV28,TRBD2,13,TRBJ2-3,CASGGSGPDTQYF,TGTGCCAGCGGGGGTAGCGGGCCAGATACGCAGTATTTT
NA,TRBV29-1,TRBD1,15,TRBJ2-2,CSAAGTGVGTGELFF,TGCAGCGCCGCCGGGACAGGGGTTGGCACCGGGGAGCTGTTTTTT
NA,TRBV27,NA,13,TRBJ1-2,CASSPQGAPGYTF,TGTGCCAGCAGTCCCCAAGGGGCACCTGGCTACACCTTC
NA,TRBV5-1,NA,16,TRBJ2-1,CASSLVGDSSYNEQFF,TGCGCCAGCAGCTTGGTCGGGGATAGCTCCTACAATGAGCAGTTCTTC
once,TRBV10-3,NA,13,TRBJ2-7,CAIRTATSYEQYF,TGTGCCATCAGGACAGCTACCTCCTACGAGCAGTACTTC
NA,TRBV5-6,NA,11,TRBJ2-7,CASSLAGEQYF,TGTGCCAGCAGCTTGGCGGGCGAGCAGTACTTC
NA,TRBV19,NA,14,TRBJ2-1,CATVGGSSYNEQFF,TGTGCCACGGTAGGGGGTAGCTCCTACAATGAGCAGTTCTTC
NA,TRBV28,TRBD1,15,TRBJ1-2,CASSLYQGAEYGYTF,TGTGCCAGCAGTTTATACCAGGGGGCGGAATATGGCTACACCTTC
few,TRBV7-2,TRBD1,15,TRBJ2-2,CASSLGTGDTGELFF,TGTGCCAGCAGCTTAGGGACAGGGGACACCGGGGAGCTGTTTTTT
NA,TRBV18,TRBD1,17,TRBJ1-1,CASSLSTGGIVNTEAFF,TGTGCCAGCTCACTTTCGACAGGGGGTATCGTGAACACTGAAGCTTTCTTT
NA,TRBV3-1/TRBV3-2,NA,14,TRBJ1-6,CASSRTQVNSPLHF,TGTGCCAGCAGCCGGACACAAGTTAATTCACCCCTCCACTTT
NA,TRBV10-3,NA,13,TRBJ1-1,CAISGRADTEAFF,TGTGCCATCAGCGGCAGGGCTGACACTGAAGCTTTCTTT
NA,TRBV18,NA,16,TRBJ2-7,CASSPVTGTGTYEQYF,TGTGCCAGCTCACCCGTAACTGGAACGGGTACCTACGAGCAGTACTTC
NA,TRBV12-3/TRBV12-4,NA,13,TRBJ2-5,CASSFTGQETQYF,TGTGCCAGCAGTTTTACGGGGCAAGAGACCCAGTACTTC
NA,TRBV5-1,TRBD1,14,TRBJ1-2,CASSLFGQGNGYTF,TGCGCCAGCAGCTTGTTTGGACAGGGGAACGGCTACACCTTC
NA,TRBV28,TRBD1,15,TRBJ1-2,CASSSGQGAFYGYTF,TGTGCCAGCAGTTCGGGACAGGGGGCATTCTATGGCTACACCTTC
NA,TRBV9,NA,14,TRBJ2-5,CASSAAGVQETQYF,TGTGCCAGCAGCGCCGCAGGGGTCCAAGAGACCCAGTACTTC
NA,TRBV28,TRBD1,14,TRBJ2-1,CASSSGGSYNEQFF,TGTGCCAGCAGTTCAGGGGGCTCCTACAATGAGCAGTTCTTC
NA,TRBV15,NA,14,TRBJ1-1,CATSRRQVNTEAFF,TGTGCCACCAGCAGACGACAGGTGAACACTGAAGCTTTCTTT